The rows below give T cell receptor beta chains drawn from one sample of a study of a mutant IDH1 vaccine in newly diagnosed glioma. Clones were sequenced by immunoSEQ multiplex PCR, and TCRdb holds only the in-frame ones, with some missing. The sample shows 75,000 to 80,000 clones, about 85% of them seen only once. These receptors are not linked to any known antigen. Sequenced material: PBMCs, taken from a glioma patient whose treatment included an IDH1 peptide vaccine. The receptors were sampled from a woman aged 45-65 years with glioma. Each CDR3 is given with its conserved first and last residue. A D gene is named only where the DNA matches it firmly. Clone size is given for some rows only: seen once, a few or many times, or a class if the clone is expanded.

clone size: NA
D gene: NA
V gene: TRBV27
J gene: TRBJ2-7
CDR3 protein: CASSLTLTAHYEQYF
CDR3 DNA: TGTGCCAGCAGCCTCACCCTGACAGCCCACTACGAGCAGTACTTC

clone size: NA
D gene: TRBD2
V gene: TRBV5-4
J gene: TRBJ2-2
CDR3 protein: CASSLVSGGPTGELFF
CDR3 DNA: TGTGCCAGCAGCTTGGTGTCGGGAGGGCCCACCGGGGAGCTGTTTTTT

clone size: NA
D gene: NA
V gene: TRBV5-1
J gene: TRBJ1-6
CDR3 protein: CASSLASRTYSPLHF
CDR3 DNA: TGCGCCAGCAGCCTCGCGTCGAGGACCTACTCACCCCTCCACTTT

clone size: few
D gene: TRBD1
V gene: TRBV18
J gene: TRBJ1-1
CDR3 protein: CASHRGINTEAFF
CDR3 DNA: TGTGCCAGCCACAGGGGGATAAACACTGAAGCTTTCTTT

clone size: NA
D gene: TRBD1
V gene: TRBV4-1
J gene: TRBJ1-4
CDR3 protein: CASSLLQGGGEKLFF
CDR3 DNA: TGCGCCAGCAGCCTTCTACAGGGGGGAGGCGAAAAACTGTTTTTT

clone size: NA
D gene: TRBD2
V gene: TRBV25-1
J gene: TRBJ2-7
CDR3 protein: CASVSQASGNNYEQYF
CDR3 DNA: TGTGCCAGCGTATCCCAGGCTAGCGGTAATAACTACGAGCAGTACTTC

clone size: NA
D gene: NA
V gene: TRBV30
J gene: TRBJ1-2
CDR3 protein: CAWRVAPNYGYTF
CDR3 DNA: TGTGCCTGGAGGGTCGCCCCAAACTATGGCTACACCTTC

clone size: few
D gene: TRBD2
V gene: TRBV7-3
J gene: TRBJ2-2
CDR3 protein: CASSRTSGRANGELFF
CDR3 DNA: TGTGCCAGCAGCAGGACTAGCGGGAGGGCGAACGGGGAGCTGTTTTTT

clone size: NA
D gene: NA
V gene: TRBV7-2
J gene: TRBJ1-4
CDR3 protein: CASSPGPINEKLFF
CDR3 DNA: TGTGCCAGCAGCCCCGGGCCAATTAATGAAAAACTGTTTTTT

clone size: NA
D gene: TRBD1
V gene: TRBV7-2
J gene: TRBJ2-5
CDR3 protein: CASSTTGGSETQYF
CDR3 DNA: TGTGCCAGCAGCACCACAGGGGGCAGCGAGACCCAGTACTTC

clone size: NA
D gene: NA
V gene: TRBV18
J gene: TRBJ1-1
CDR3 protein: CASSPQGMNTEAFF
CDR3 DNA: TGTGCCAGCTCACCGCAGGGTATGAACACTGAAGCTTTCTTT

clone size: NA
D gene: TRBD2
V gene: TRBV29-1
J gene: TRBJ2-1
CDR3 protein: CSGVGTSSYNEQFF
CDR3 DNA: TGCAGCGGAGTTGGGACTAGCTCCTACAATGAGCAGTTCTTC

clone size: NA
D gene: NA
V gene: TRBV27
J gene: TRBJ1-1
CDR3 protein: CASKDSLTEAFF
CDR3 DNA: TGTGCCAGCAAGGACAGCCTAACTGAAGCTTTCTTT

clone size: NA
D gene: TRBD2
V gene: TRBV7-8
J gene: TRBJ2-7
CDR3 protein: CASSLRLAGTYEQYF
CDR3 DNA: TGTGCCAGCAGCTTAAGATTAGCGGGAACCTACGAGCAGTACTTC

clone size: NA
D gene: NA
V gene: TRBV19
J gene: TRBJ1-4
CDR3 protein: CASSRARDEKLFF
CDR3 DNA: TGTGCCAGTAGCAGGGCCCGGGATGAAAAACTGTTTTTT

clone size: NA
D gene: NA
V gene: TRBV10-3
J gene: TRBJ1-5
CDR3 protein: CAISESVDQPQHF
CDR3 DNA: TGTGCCATCAGTGAGTCTGTCGATCAGCCCCAGCATTTT

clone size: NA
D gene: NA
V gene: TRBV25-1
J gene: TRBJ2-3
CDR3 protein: CASSGSADTQYF
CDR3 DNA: TGTGCCAGCAGTGGATCGGCAGATACGCAGTATTTT

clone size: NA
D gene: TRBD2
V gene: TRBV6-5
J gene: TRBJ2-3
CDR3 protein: CASSRGGNTQYF
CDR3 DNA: TGTGCCAGCAGCCGGGGGGGGAATACGCAGTATTTT

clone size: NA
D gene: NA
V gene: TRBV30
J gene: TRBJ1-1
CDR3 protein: CAWSRGETEAFF
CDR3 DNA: TGTGCCTGGAGTCGGGGGGAAACTGAAGCTTTCTTT

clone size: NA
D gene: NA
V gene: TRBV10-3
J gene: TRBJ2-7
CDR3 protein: CAISEEKGIRYEQYF
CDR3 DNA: TGTGCCATCAGTGAAGAGAAGGGGATCAGGTACGAGCAGTACTTC

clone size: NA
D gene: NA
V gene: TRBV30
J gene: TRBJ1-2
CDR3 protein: CAWSGSNYGYTF
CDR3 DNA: TGTGCCTGGAGTGGGTCTAACTATGGCTACACCTTC

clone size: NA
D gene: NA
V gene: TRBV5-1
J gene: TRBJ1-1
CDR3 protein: CASSDGDGATEAFF
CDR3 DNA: TGCGCCAGCAGCGATGGGGATGGAGCCACTGAAGCTTTCTTT

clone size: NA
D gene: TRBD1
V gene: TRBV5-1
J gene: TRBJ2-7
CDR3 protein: CASSTPWTGSDEQYF
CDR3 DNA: TGCGCCAGCAGCACCCCCTGGACAGGGAGCGACGAGCAGTACTTC

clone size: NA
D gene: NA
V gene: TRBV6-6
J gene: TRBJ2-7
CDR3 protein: CASSYGREHHEQYF
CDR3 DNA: TGTGCCAGCAGTTACGGGCGGGAACACCACGAGCAGTACTTC

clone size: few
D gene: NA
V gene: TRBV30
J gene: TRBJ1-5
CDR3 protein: CAWSVQADQPQHF
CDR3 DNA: TGTGCCTGGAGTGTACAGGCAGACCAGCCCCAGCATTTT

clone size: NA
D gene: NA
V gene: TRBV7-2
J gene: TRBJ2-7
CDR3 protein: CASSAVSGPWYEQYF
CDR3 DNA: TGTGCCAGCAGCGCCGTGAGCGGCCCCTGGTACGAGCAGTACTTC

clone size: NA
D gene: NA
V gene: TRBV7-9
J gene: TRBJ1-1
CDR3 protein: CASSLDQGWGTEAFF
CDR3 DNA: TGTGCCAGCAGCTTAGATCAGGGTTGGGGAACTGAAGCTTTCTTT

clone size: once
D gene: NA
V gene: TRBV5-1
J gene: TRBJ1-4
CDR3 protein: CASSPQGNDEKLFF
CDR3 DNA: TGCGCCAGCAGCCCCCAGGGGAATGATGAAAAACTGTTTTTT

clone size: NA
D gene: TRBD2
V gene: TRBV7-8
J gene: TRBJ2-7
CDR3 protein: CASSSGGLAGSEQYF
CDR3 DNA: TGTGCCAGCAGCTCGGGGGGACTAGCGGGAAGCGAGCAGTACTTC

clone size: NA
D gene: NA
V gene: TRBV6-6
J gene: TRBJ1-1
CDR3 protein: CASSYSRQRMNTEAFF
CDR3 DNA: TGTGCCAGCAGTTACTCGAGGCAGAGGATGAACACTGAAGCTTTCTTT

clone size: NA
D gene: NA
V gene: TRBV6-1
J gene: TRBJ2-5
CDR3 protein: CASNLGIGETQYF
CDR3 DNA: TGTGCCAGCAATTTAGGGATCGGAGAGACCCAGTACTTC

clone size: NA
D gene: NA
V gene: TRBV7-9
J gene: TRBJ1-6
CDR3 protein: CASSLGSGNSPLHF
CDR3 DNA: TGTGCCAGCAGCTTAGGGTCGGGTAATTCACCCCTCCACTTT

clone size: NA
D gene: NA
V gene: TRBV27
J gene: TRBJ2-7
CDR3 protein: CASSRSLPYYEQYF
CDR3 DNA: TGTGCCAGCTCCCGCAGTCTACCCTACTACGAGCAGTACTTC

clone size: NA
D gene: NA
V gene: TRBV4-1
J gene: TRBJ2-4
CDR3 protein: CASSQEPGPRGIQYF
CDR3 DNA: TGCGCCAGCAGCCAAGAACCGGGGCCCCGGGGGATTCAGTACTTC